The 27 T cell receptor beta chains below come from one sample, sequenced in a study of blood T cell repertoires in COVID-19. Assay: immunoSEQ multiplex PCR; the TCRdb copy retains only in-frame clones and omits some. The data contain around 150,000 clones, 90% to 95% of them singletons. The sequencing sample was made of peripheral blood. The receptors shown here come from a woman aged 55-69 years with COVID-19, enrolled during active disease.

Here the CDR3 reads CASSRGGIGTDTQYF. In DNA form, the CDR3 reads TGTGCCAGCAGTCGGGGAGGCATCGGCACAGATACGCAGTATTTT. The V call is TRBV6-2 or TRBV6-3, the J call TRBJ2-3; D might be TRBD2 (6 bases). Per germline, CDR1 MNHEY and CDR2 SVGEGT. This CDR3 is 15 amino acids long. V was trimmed by 5 bases and J by 1 base, leaving 13 bases between them.

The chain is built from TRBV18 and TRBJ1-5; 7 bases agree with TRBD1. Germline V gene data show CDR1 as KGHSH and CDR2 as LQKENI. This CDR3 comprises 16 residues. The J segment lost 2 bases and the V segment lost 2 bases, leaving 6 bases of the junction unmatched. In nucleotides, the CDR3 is TGTGCCAGCTCACCAGCAGGGGGAAGGGGCAATCAGCCCCAGCATTTT. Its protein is CASSPAGGRGNQPQHF.

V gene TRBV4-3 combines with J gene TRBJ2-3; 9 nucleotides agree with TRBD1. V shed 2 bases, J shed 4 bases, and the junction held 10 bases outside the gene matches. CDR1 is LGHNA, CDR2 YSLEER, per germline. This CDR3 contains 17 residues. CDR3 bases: TGCGCCAGCAGCCAATCTCCCCCGGGACAGGGACCAGATACGCAGTATTTT. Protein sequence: CASSQSPPGQGPDTQYF.

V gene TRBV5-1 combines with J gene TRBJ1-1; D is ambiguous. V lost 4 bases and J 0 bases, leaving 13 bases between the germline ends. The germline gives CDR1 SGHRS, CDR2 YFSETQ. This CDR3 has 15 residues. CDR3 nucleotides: TGCGCCAGCAGCCCGACCTGGGCCATGAACACTGAAGCTTTCTTT. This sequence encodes CASSPTWAMNTEAFF.

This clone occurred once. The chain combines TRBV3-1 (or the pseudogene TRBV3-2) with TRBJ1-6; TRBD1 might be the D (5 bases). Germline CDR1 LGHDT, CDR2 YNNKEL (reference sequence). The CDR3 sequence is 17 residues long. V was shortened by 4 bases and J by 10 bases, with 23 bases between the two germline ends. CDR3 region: CASSPIRTGTSGSPLHF. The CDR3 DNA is TGTGCCAGCAGCCCTATTCGGACGGGGACTTCGGGGTCACCCCTCCACTTT.

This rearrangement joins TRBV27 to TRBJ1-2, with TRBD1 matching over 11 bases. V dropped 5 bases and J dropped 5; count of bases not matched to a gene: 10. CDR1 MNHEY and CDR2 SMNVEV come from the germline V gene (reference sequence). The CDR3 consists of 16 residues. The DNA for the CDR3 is TGTGCCAGCAGTGCCCGGACAGGGGGCAGAGGGTATGGCTACACCTTC. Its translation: CASSARTGGRGYGYTF.

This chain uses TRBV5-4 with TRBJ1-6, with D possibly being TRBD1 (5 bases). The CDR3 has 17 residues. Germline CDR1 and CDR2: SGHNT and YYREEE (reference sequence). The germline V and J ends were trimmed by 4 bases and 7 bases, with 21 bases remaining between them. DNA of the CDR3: TGTGCCAGCAGCCCTTCGGGGGGGGGAAAAGAGAATTCACCCCTCCACTTT. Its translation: CASSPSGGGKENSPLHF.

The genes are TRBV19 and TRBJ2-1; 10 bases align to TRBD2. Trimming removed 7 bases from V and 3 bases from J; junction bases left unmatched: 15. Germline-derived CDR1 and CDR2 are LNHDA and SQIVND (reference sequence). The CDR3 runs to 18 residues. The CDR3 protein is CASISRAGGPGFYNEQFF. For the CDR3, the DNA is TGTGCCAGTATTTCTCGAGCGGGGGGGCCAGGATTCTACAATGAGCAGTTCTTC.

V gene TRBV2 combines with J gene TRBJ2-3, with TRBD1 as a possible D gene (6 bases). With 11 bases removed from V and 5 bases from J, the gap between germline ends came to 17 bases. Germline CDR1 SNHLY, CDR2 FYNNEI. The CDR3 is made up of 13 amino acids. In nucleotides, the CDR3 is TGTGCCGCAGGGGCTCTTCAAGTAGATACGCAGTATTTT. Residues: CAAGALQVDTQYF.

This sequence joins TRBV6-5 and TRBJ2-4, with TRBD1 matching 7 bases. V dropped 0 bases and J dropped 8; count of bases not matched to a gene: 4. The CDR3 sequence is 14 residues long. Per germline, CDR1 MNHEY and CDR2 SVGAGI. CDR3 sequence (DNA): TGTGCCAGCAGTTACTCGAACAGGGGCTACATTCAGTACTTC. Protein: CASSYSNRGYIQYF.

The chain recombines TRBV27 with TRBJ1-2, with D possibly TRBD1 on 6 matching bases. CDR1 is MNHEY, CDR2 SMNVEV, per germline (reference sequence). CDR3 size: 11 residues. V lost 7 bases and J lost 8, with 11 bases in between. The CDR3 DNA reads TGTGCCAGCACGGGGGGCAGAGGCTACACCTTC. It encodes CASTGGRGYTF.

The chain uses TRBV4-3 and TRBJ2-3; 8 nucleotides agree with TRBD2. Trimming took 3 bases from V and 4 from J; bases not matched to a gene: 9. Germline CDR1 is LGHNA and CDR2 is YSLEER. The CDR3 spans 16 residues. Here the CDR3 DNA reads TGCGCCAGCAGCCACCACGGGGGGGTGGACCCAGATACGCAGTATTTT. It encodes CASSHHGGVDPDTQYF.

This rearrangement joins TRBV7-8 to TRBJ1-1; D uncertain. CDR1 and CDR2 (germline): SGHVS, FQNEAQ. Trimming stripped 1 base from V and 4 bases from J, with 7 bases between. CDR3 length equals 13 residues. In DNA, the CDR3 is TGTGCCAGCAGCTTAGGTCTGAGCACTGAAGCTTTCTTT. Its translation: CASSLGLSTEAFF.

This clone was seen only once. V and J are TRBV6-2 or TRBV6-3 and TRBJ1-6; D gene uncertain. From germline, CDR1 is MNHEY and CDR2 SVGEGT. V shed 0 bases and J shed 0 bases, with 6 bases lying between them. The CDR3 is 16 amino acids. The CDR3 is CASSYSSVSYNSPLHF. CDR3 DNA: TGTGCCAGCAGTTACTCGTCAGTCTCCTATAATTCACCCCTCCACTTT.

CDR3 sequence: CASSTRTGNEQFF. In DNA form, the CDR3 reads TGTGCCAGCAGCACAAGGACAGGGAATGAGCAGTTCTTC. The chain joins TRBV7-9 to TRBJ2-1; 8 bases fit TRBD1. The CDR3 loop spans 13 amino acids. Germline CDR1 is SEHNR and CDR2 is FQNEAQ (reference sequence). Trimming removed 5 bases from V and 7 bases from J; junction bases left unmatched: 4.

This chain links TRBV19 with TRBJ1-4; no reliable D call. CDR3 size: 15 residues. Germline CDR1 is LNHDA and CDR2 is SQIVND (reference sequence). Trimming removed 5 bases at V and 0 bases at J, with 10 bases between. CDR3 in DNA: TGTGCCAGTAGTCCCTCAGGCGCAACTAATGAAAAACTGTTTTTT. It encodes CASSPSGATNEKLFF.

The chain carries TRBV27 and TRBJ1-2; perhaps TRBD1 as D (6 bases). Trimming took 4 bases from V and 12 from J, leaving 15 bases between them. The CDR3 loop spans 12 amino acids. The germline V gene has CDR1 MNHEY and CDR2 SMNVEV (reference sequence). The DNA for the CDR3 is TGTGCCAGCAGTTCCCAGGGGTCCCGGCACACCTTC. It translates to CASSSQGSRHTF.

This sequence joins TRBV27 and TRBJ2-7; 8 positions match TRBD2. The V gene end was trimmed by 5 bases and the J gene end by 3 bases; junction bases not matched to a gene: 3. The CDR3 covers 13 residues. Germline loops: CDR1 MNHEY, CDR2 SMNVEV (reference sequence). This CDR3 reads CASSRGGFYEQYF. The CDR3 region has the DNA TGTGCCAGCAGTCGGGGGGGGTTCTACGAGCAGTACTTC.

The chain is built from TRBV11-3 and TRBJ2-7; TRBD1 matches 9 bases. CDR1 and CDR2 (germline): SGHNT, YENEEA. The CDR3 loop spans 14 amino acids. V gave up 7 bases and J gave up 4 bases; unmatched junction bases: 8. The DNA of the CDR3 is TGTGCCAGCAAAAACAGGGGGCGCGGGTACGAGCAGTACTTC. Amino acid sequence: CASKNRGRGYEQYF.

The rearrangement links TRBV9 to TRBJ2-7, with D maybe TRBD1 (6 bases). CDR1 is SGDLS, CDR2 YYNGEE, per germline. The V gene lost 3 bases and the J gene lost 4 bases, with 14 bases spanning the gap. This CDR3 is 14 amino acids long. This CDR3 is CASSGRDNQYEQYF. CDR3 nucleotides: TGTGCCAGCAGCGGAAGGGACAATCAATACGAGCAGTACTTC.

Here the CDR3 reads CASSSWGTKGRDEAFF. In nucleotides, the CDR3 is TGTGCCAGCAGCTCTTGGGGGACTAAAGGCCGGGATGAAGCTTTCTTT. V and J are TRBV7-9 and TRBJ1-1; tentative D call: TRBD1 (5 bases). The CDR3 sequence is 16 residues long. Between the trimmed V and J ends, which lost 4 bases and 7 bases, there was a span of 22 bases. The V gene's germline CDR1 is SEHNR and CDR2 FQNEAQ (reference sequence).

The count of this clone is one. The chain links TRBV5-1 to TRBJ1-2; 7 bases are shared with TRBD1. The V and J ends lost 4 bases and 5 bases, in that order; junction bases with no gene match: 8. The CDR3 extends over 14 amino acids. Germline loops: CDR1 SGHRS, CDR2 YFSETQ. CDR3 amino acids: CASSPDRATYGYTF. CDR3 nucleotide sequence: TGCGCCAGCAGCCCCGACAGGGCGACATATGGCTACACCTTC.

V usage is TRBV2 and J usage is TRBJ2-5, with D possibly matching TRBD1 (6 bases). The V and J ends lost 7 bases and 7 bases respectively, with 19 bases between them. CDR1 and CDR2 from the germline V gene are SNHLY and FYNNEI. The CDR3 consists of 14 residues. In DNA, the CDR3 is TGTGCCAGCACCCGGGACACTCCGGGTGGGACCCAGTACTTC. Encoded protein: CASTRDTPGGTQYF. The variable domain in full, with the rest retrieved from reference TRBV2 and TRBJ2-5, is EPEVTQTPSHQVTQMGQEVILRCVPISNHLYFYWYRQILGQKVEFLVSFYNNEISEKSEIFDDQFSVERPDGSNFTLKIRSTKLEDSAMYFCASTRDTPGGTQYFGPGTRLLVL.

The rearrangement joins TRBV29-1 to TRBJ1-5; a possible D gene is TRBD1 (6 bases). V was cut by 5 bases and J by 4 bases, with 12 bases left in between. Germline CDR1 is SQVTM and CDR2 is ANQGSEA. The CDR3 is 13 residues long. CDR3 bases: TGCAGCGTTAATCAGGGGCTTAATCAGCCCCAGCATTTT. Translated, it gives CSVNQGLNQPQHF. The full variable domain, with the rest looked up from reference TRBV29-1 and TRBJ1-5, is SAVISQKPSRDICQRGTSLTIQCQVDSQVTMMFWYRQQPGQSLTLIATANQGSEATYESGFVIDKFPISRPNLTFSTLTVSNMSPEDSSIYLCSVNQGLNQPQHFGDGTRLSIL.

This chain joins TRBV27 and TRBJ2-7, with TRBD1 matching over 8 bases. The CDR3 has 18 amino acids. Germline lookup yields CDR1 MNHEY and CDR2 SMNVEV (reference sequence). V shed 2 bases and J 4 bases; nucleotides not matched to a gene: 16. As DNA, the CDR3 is TGTGCCAGCAGTTTAGCTGTGGCTACCGGGACAGGCACTTACGAGCAGTACTTC. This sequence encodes CASSLAVATGTGTYEQYF.

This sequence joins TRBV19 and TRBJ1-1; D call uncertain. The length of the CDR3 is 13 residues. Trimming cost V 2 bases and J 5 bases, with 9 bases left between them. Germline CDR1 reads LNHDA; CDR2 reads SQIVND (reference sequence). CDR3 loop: CASSINRETEAFF. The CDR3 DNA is TGTGCCAGTAGTATAAACCGGGAAACTGAAGCTTTCTTT.

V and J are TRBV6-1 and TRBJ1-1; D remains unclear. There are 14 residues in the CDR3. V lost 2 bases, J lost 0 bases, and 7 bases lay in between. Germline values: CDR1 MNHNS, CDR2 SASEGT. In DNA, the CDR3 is TGTGCCAGCAGTGAAAGGGAGGTGAACACTGAAGCTTTCTTT. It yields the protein CASSEREVNTEAFF.